This TCR beta chain originates from a study of blood T cell repertoires in COVID-19. The junction had 2 bases not matched to a gene; V was cut back by 2 bases and J by 4 bases. The CDR3 extends over 15 amino acids. CDR1 MNHEY and CDR2 SVGAGI come from the germline V gene. Methods used by the authors: Researchers report that nucleated cell counts were estimated from reference gene primer amplification. Profiled with immunoSEQ multiplex PCR; TCRdb holds only in-frame clones, not every one. From that table come the V and J calls and clone size; the DNA was used to work out D and trimming. Among about 76,000 clones, roughly 89% were seen once, and the ten largest hold around 7.9%.

What was sequenced was peripheral blood. The chain links TRBV6-5 to TRBJ2-6; TRBD1 matches 7 bases. This receptor was taken from a man younger than 40 with acute or convalescent COVID-19. The CDR3 here is CASSYRGHGANVLTF. Written as DNA, the CDR3 is TGTGCCAGCAGTTACAGGGGGCACGGGGCCAACGTCCTGACTTTC.